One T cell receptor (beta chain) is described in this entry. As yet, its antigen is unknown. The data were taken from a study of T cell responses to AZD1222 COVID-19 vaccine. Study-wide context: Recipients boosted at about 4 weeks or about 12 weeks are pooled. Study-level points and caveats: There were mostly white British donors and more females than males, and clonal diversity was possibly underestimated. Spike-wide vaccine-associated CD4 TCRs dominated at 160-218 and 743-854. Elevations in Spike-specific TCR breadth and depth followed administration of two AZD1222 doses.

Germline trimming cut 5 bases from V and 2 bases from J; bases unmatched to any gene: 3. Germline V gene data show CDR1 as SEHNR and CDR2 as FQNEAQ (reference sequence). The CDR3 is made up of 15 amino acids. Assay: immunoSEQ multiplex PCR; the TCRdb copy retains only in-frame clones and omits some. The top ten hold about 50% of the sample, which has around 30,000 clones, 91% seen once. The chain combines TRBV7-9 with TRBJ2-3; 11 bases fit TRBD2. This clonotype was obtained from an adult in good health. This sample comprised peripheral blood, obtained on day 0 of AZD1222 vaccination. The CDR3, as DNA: TGTGCCAGCAGCGTGACTAGCGGGACCACAGATACGCAGTATTTT. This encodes CASSVTSGTTDTQYF.